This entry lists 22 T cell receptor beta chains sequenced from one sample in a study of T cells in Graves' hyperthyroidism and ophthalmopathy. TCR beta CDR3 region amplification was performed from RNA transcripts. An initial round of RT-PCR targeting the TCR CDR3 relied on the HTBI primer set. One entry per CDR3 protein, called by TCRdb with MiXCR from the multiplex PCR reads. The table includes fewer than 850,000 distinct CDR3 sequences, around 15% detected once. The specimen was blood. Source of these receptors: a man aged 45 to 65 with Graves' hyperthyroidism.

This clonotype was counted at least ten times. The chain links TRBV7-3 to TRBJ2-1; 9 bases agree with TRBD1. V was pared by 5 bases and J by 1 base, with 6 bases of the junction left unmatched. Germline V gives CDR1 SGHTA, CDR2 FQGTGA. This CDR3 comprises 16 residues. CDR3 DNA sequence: TGTGCCAGCAGCCCGACAGGGGGTACTTCCTACAATGAGCAGTTCTTC. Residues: CASSPTGGTSYNEQFF.

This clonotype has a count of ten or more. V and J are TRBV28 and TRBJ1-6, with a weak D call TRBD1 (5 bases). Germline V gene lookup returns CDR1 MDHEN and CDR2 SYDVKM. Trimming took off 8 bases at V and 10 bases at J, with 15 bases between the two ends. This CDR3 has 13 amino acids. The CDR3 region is CASRDGQGSPLHF. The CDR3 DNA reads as TGTGCCAGCCGGGACGGACAAGGGTCACCCCTCCACTTT. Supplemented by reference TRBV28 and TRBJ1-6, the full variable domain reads DVKVTQSSRYLVKRTGEKVFLECVQDMDHENMFWYRQDPGLGLRLIYFSYDVKMKEKGDIPEGYSVSREKKERFSLILESASTNQTSMYLCASRDGQGSPLHFGNGTRLTVT.

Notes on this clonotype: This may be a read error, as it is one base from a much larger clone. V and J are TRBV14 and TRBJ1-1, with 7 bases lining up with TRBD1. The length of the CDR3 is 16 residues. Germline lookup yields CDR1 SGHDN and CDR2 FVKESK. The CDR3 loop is CASSRPGQRMNAEAFF. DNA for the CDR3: TGTGCCAGCAGCCGACCGGGACAGAGAATGAACGCTGAAGCTTTCTTT. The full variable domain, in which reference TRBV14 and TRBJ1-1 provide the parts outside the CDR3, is EAGVTQFPSHSVIEKGQTVTLRCDPISGHDNLYWYRRVMGKEIKFLLHFVKESKQDESGMPNNRFLAERTGGTYSTLKVQPAELEDSGVYFCASSRPGQRMNAEAFFGQGTRLTVV.

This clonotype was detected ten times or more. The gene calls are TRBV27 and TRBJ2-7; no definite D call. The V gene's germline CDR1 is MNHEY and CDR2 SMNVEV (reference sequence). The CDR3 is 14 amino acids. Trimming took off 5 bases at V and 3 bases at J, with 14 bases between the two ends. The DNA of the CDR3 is TGTGCCAGCAGTCCGACCCGAAACCTCTACGAGCAGTACTTC. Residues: CASSPTRNLYEQYF.

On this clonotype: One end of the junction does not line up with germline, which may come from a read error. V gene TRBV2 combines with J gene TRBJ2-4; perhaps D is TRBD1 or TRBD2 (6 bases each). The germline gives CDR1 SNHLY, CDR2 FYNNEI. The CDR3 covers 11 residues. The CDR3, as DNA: TGTGCCAGCAGTGATGGGGGGCGAGTTCACTTC. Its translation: CASSDGGRVHF.

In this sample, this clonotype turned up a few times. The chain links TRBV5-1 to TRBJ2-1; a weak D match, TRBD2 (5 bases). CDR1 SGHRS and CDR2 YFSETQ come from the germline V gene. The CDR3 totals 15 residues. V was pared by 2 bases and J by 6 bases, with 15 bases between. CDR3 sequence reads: CASSFSKALANEQFF. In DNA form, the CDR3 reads TGCGCCAGCAGCTTTTCAAAGGCCCTAGCCAATGAGCAGTTCTTC.

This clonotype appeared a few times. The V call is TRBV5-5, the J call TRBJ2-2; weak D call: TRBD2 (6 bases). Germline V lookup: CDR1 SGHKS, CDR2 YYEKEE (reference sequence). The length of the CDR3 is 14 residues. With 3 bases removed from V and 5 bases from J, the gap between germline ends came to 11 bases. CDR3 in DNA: TGTGCCAGCAGCTCCGGGACTCCAACCGGGGAGCTGTTTTTT. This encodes CASSSGTPTGELFF.

In DNA, the CDR3 is TGCAGTGCTTTCATGCCGGGACATAAATTCTCCTACGAGCAGTACTTC. This translates into CSAFMPGHKFSYEQYF. The rearrangement uses TRBV20-1 and TRBJ2-7; D is possibly TRBD1 (6 bases). The germline V and J ends were trimmed by 5 bases and 0 bases, with 20 bases remaining between them. CDR3 length equals 16 residues. Germline CDR1 and CDR2: DFQATT and SNEGSKA (reference sequence).

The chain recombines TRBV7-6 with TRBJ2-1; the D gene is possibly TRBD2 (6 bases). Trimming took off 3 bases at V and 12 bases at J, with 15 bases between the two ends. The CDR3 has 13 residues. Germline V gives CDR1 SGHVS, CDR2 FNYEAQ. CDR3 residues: CASSLATSRAQFF. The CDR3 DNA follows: TGTGCCAGCAGCTTGGCGACTAGTCGGGCGCAGTTCTTC.

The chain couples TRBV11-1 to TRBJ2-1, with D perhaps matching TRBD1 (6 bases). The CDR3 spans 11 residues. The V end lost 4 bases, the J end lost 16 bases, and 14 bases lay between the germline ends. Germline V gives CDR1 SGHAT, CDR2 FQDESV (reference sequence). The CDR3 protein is CASSSFRDIFF. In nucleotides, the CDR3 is TGTGCCAGCAGCTCATTCCGGGACATATTCTTC.

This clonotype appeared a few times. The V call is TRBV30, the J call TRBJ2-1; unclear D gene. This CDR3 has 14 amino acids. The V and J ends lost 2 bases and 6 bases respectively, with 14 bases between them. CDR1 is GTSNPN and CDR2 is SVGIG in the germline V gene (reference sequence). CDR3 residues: CAWSPIGVGNEQFF. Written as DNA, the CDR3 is TGTGCCTGGAGTCCTATCGGAGTCGGCAATGAGCAGTTCTTC.

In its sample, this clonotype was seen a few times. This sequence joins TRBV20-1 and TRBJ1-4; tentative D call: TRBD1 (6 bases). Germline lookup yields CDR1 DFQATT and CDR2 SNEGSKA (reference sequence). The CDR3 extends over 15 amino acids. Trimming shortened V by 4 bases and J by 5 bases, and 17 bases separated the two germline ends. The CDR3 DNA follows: TGCAGTGCTATCCCCTGGGGAAGGGGGAATGAAAAACTGTTTTTT. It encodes CSAIPWGRGNEKLFF.

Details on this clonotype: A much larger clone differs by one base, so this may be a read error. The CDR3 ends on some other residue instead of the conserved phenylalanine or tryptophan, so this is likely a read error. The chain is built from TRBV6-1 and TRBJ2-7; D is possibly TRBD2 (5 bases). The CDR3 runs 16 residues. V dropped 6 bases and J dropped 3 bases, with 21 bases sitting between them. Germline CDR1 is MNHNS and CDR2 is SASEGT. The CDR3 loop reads CASRPKKRSPLYEQYL. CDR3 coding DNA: TGTGCCAGCAGGCCCAAAAAGCGGTCACCCCTCTACGAGCAGTACCTC.

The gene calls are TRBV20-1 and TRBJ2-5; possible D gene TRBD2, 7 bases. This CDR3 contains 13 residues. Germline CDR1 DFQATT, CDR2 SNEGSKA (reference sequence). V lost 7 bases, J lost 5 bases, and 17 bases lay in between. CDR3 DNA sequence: TGCAGTGTCAGGGGAGGGGTCGGGGAGACCCAGTACTTC. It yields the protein CSVRGGVGETQYF.

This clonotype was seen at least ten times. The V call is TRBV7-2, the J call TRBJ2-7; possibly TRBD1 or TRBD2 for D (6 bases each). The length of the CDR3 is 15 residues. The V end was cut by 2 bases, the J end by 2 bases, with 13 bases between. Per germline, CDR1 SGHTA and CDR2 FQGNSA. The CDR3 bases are TGTGCCAGCAGCTTAAGGGGGGACTCCACCTACGAGCAGTACTTC. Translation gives CASSLRGDSTYEQYF.

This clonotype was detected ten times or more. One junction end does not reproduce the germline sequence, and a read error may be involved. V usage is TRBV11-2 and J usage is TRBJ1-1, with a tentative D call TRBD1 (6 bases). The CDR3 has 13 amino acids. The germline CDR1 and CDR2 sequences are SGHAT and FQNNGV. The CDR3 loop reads CTSSKDRDTEAFF. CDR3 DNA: TGTACCAGCAGCAAGGACAGAGACACTGAAGCTTTCTTT.

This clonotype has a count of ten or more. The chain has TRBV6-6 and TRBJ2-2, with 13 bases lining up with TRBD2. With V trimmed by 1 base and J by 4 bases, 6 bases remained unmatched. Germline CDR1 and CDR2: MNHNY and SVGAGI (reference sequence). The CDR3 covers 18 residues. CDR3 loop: CASSYFGLAGVGTGELFF. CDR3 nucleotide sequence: TGTGCCAGCAGTTACTTCGGACTAGCGGGAGTTGGCACCGGGGAGCTGTTTTTT.

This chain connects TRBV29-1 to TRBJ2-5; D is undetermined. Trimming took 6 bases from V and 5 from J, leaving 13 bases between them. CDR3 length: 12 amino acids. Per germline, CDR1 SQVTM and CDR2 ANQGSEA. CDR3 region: CSVVMVGETQYF. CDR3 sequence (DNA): TGCAGCGTAGTGATGGTGGGGGAGACCCAGTACTTC.

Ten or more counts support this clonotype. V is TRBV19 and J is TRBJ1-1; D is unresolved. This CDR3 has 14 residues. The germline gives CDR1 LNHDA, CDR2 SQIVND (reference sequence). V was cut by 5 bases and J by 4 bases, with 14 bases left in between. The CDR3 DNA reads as TGTGCCAGTAGTCTCGCGGGGTTGGGCACTGAAGCTTTCTTT. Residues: CASSLAGLGTEAFF. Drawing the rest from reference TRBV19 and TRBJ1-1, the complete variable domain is DGGITQSPKYLFRKEGQNVTLSCEQNLNHDAMYWYRQDPGQGLRLIYYSQIVNDFQKGDIAEGYSVSREKKESFPLTVTSAQKNPTAFYLCASSLAGLGTEAFFGQGTRLTVV.

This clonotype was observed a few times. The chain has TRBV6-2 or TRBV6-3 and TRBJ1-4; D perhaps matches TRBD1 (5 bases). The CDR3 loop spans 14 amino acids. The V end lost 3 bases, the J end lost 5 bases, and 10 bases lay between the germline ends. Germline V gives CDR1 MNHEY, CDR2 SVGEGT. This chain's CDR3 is CASSYWQGNEKLFF. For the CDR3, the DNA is TGTGCCAGCAGTTATTGGCAGGGAAATGAAAAACTGTTTTTT.

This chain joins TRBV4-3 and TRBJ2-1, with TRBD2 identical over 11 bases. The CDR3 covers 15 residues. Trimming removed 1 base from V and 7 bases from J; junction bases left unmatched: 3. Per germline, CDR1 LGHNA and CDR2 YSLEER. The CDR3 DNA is TGCGCCAGCAGCCAAGGCCGGACTAGCGGGAATGAGCAGTTCTTC. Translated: CASSQGRTSGNEQFF.

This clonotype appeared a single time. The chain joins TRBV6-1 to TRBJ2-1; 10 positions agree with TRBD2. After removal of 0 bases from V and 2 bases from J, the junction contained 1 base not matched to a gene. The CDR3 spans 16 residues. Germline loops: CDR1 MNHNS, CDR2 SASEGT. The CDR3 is CASSEALAGAYNEQFF. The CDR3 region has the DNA TGTGCCAGCAGTGAAGCTCTAGCGGGAGCCTACAATGAGCAGTTCTTC.